This is a list of T cell receptor beta chains from one sample in a study of T-cell reconstitution after alpha-beta-depleted transplantation in children. TCRdb re-derived calls from the PCR reads in MiXCR, one entry per CDR3 protein. The sample holds about 610,000 distinct CDR3 sequences, under 12% seen once. The source was PBMCs from the stem cell graft donor, collected from the stem cell graft. All receptors derive from a human donor who donated a stem cell graft to a child with acute myeloid leukemia. The CDR3 runs from the conserved cysteine through the conserved F or W. The order of the fields is clone size, D gene, V gene, J gene, CDR3 protein. D genes are given only for firm matches. The listing skips clone size in some rows; elsewhere it reads once, few, many or a size class.

clone size: many; D gene: TRBD2; V gene: TRBV27; J gene: TRBJ2-1; CDR3 protein: CASSSLAGITYNEQFF
clone size: -; D gene: -; V gene: TRBV24-1; J gene: TRBJ2-1; CDR3 protein: CATSDATSAWDREQFF
clone size: few; D gene: -; V gene: TRBV21-1; J gene: TRBJ2-7; CDR3 protein: CASSTRTSGRLYEQYF
clone size: -; D gene: -; V gene: TRBV29-1; J gene: TRBJ1-1; CDR3 protein: CSTSGYTNTEAFF
clone size: -; D gene: -; V gene: TRBV6-2/TRBV6-3; J gene: TRBJ2-2; CDR3 protein: CASSYGKGWTGELFF
clone size: few; D gene: TRBD2; V gene: TRBV5-1; J gene: TRBJ2-2; CDR3 protein: CASSLRLADTGELFF
clone size: many; D gene: TRBD2; V gene: TRBV20-1; J gene: TRBJ2-6; CDR3 protein: CSARDGGLANVLTF
clone size: -; D gene: -; V gene: TRBV27; J gene: TRBJ2-5; CDR3 protein: CASSDSLYETQYF
clone size: -; D gene: TRBD1; V gene: TRBV11-2; J gene: TRBJ2-1; CDR3 protein: CASSFGRGTGGNEQFF
clone size: -; D gene: -; V gene: TRBV6-5; J gene: TRBJ2-7; CDR3 protein: CASSYSKPAFEQYF
clone size: -; D gene: -; V gene: TRBV4-3; J gene: TRBJ1-4; CDR3 protein: CASSRRGRGNEKLFF